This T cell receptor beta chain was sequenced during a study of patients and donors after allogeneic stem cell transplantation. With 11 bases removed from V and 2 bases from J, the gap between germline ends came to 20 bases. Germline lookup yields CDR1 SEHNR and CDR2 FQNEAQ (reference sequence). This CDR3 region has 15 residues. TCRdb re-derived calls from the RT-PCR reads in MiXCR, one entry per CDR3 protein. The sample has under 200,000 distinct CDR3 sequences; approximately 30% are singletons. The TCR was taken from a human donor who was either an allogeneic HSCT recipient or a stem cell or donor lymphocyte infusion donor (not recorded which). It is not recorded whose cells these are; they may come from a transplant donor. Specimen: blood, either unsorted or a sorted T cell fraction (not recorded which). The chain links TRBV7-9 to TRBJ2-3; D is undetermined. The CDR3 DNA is TGTGCCTCTACTGCCCGACTTGCTAACACAGATACGCAGTATTTT. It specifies CASTARLANTDTQYF.